This T cell receptor beta chain was identified in a study of blood T cell repertoires in COVID-19. Assay: immunoSEQ multiplex PCR; the TCRdb copy retains only in-frame clones and omits some. Of 90,000 to 100,000 clones listed, roughly 90% are singletons. V was trimmed by 6 bases and J by 2 bases, leaving 11 bases between them. Germline assignment: CDR1 MDHEN and CDR2 SYDVKM. This CDR3 has 14 residues. V and J are TRBV28 and TRBJ1-3; D is possibly TRBD1 (5 bases). The material sequenced was peripheral blood. This TCR was sampled from a man older than 75 with acute or convalescent COVID-19. In DNA, the CDR3 is TGTGCCAGCAGCAAGACAGCTACTGGAAACACCATATATTTT. It encodes CASSKTATGNTIYF.